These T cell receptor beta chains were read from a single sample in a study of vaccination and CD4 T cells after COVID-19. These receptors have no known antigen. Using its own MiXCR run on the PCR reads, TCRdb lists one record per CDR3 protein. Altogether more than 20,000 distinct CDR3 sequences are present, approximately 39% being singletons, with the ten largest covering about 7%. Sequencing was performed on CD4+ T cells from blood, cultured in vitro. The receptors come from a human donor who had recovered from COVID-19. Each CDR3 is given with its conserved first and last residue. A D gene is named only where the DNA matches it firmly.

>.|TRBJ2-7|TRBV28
CASSFVYEQYF
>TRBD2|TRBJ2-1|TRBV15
CATSRGLAVYNEQFF
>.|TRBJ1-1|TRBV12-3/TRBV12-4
CASSWDGSPLTEAFF
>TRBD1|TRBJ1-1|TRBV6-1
CASSSQTGGGYEAFF
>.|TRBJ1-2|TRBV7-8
CASSLPGASRGYTF
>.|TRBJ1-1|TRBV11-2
CASSLARSATEAFF
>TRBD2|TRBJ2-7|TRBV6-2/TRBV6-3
CASAPGGFVYEQYF
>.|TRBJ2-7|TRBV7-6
CASLLTASYEQYF
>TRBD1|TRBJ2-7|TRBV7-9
CASSLAGQGEQYF
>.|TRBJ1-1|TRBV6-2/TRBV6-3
CASSTNIQGSGGNTEAFF
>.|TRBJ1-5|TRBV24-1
CATSDPNTGTHPCRPQHF
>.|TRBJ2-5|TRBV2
CAACPTQETQYF
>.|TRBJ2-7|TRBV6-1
CASSRIRPGPTYEQYF
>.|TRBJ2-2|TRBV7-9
CASSRGRNTGELFF
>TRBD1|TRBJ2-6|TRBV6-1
CASSGRDRTSGANVLTF
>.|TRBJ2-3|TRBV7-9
CASSLVGAGRYTQYF
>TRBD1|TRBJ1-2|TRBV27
CASSLTWDSYGYTF
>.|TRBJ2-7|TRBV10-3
CAIRPGDGYEQYF
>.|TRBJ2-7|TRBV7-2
CASSLGYRRGEQYF
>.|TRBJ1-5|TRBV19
CASSGPGSSNQPQHF
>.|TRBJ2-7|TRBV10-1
CASQQGPTYEQYF
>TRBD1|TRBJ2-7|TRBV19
CASSIAGIAGGSYEQYF
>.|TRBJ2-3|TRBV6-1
CASSPATVGTDTQYF
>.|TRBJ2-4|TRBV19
CASSIEGRNIQYF
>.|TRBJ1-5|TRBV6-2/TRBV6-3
CASAGWVSNQPQHF
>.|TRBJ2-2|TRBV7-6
CASSLQWTGELFF
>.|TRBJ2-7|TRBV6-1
CASRIDSVSYEQYF
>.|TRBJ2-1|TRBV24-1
CATSDFGRGINNEQFF
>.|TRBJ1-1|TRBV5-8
CASSYRTVNTEAFF
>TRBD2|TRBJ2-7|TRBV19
CASSTGGGLAGGYEQYF
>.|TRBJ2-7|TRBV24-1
CATSEGTRYEQYF
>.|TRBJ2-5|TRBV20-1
CSARAGSIGETQYF
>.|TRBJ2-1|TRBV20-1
CSARDRSKGFNEQFF
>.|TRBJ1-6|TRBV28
CASSPPGGSSYNSPLHF
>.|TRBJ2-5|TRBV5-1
CASSLEPRPSGETQYF
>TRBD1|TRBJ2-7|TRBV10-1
CATGQGYEQYF
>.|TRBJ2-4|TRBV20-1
CSAAPGQMVAKNIQYF
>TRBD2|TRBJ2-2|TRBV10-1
CASTKGREDGQGGELFF
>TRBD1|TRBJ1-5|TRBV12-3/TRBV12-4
CASSATGVSNQPQHF
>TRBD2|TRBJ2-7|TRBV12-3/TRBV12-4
CASSLALAGAIYEQYF
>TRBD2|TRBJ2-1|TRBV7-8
CASSFLAGAYNEQFF
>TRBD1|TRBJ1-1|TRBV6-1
CASSFDRDHEAFF
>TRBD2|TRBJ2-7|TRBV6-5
CASSSPTSGGYEQYF
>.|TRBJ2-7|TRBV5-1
CASSPGRGLAREQYF
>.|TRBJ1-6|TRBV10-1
CASSYRENSPLHF
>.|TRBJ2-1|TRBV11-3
CASSLDSWGQGSSNNEQFF
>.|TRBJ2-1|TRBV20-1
CSASIGSRGRNEQFF
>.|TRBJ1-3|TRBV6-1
CASSRDRTGNTIYF
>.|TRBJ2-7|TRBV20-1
CSARSAGRTREQYF
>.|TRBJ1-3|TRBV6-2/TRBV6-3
CASSYSAWSGNTIYF
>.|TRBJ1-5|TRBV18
CASSPPGAVNQPQHF
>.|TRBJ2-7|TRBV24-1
CATSDGVRQYF
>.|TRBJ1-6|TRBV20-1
CSARDTGLIIPLHF
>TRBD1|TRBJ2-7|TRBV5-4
CASSLDGTGEQYF
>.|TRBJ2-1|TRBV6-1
CASGDIYNEQFF
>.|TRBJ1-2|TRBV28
CASRLDPGTAVYGYTF
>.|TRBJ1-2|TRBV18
CASSPQADINYGYTF